The clone carrying this T cell receptor beta chain was seen at least ten times. What it recognizes is unknown. CDR1 and CDR2 from the germline V gene are SGHDT and YYEEEE. Trimming shortened V by 3 bases and J by 8 bases, and 14 bases separated the two germline ends. The CDR3 loop spans 13 amino acids. This specimen comes from a study of cytomegalovirus exposure and HLA in healthy donors. Study overall: Unique TCRs from HLA-typed donors, 65 million to 85 million of them, were held in an early data release.

Regarding the study as a whole: V- and J-gene trimming in TCR beta was tied to a missense DCLRE1C variant by an analysis performed later. Follow-up analysis found HLA locus-dependent TCR association rates, highest for DRB1 and lowest for HLA-C. In a later analysis, most CMV-associated TCR beta chains appeared HLA-restricted.

A multiplex PCR was run with 60 Vbeta primers and 13 Jbeta primers. The assay was immunoSEQ multiplex PCR, and TCRdb's table has in-frame clones only and misses some. Here the sample spans under 200,000 clones, more than 60% being singletons. The chain employs TRBV5-6 and TRBJ1-2, with D perhaps matching TRBD1 (5 bases). This clonotype originated in a woman in her 30s in good health and CMV-seronegative. Sequencing input: PBMCs. The DNA of the CDR3 is TGTGCCAGCAGCTACCCCGGGACTAGGGGCTACACCTTC. Its protein product is CASSYPGTRGYTF.